This TCR beta chain derives from a study of OX40 agonist ivuxolimab in advanced cancers. Study summary: Patients took ivuxolimab, an agonistic anti-OX40 (CD134) antibody. Three patients showed partial responses: one hepatocellular carcinoma and two cutaneous melanoma cases.

V trimming: 0 bases; J trimming: 3 bases; junction bases outside the gene matches: 2. Germline V CDR1 and CDR2: SGHRS, YFSETQ. The CDR3 sequence is 14 residues long. TCRdb's table, derived via immunoSEQ multiplex PCR, lists solely in-frame clones and lacks some. The table shows 86,000 or so clones, with roughly nine tenths occurring only once. This TCR was sampled from an adult with an advanced solid tumor such as melanoma, head and neck, liver or kidney cancer. This specimen was CD4+ or CD8+ T cells sorted from blood, taken in a trial of the OX40 agonist ivuxolimab. The chain joins TRBV5-1 to TRBJ1-2, with 7 bases lining up with TRBD1. The CDR3 DNA sequence: TGCGCCAGCAGCTTGGAAGGGACAGACTATGGCTACACCTTC. Residues: CASSLEGTDYGYTF.